These T cell receptor beta chains were read from a single sample in a study of OX40 agonist ivuxolimab in advanced cancers. Generated by immunoSEQ multiplex PCR, the TCRdb table keeps only in-frame clones and is missing some. Among 60,000 to 75,000 clones listed, approximately 88% were seen once. The sequencing used CD4+ or CD8+ T cells sorted from blood, collected in a trial of the OX40 agonist ivuxolimab. The source is an adult with an advanced solid tumor such as melanoma, head and neck, liver or kidney cancer. The conserved cysteine and the conserved F or W are not part of the CDR3 here. The size of a clone is reported for some rows only, either as once, few or many, or as a class for expanded clones.

V | size | CDR3
TRBV27 | - | ASRKQGLAGNTIY
TRBV7-6 | - | ASSLEPGQGAYTEAF
TRBV7-2 | - | ASSLEVSGRAEKLF
TRBV5-8 | - | ASSLVGLIDQPQH
TRBV15 | - | ATSRHSGDGYT
TRBV7-2 | - | ASSLVSRGVINEQF
TRBV30 | - | AWTGANTGELF
TRBV18 | few | ASSPINGASGYT
TRBV30 | - | AWNNRVLGRIVSGNTIY
TRBV7-3 | once | ASSPTPEGTGAQGYT
TRBV2 | - | ASRVPPSEQY
TRBV6-6 | - | ASSYGTGPYGYT
TRBV30 | - | AWSVLNEQF
TRBV4-3 | - | ASSQASGFGDTQY
TRBV7-9 | few | ASSFPLRSADSYEQY
TRBV27 | - | ASSALAGGVHNEQF
TRBV6-1 | - | ASISSYNSPLH
TRBV4-3 | - | ASSQEQGRFEQY
TRBV5-8 | once | ASSLAGRSEKLF
TRBV27 | - | ASSLSGGIGTEAF
TRBV6-5 | - | ASSSYAAYGYT
TRBV28 | - | ATVPGDGEGGYT
TRBV7-9 | - | ASSFLIGELF
TRBV19 | few | ASSGAGALNQPQH
TRBV5-4 | - | ASSNDRLEQY